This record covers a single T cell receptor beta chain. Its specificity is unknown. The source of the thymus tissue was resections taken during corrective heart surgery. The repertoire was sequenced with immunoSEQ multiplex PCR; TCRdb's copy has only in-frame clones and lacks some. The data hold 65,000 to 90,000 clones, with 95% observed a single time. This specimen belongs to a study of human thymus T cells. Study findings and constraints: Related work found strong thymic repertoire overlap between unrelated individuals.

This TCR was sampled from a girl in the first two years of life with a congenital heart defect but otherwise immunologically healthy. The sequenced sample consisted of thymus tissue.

For the CDR3, the DNA is TGTGCCAGCAGCTTTTACCGGGAGACTGGCCCCTACGAGCAGTACTTC. This sequence encodes CASSFYRETGPYEQYF. V is TRBV7-2 and J is TRBJ2-7; tentatively, D is TRBD2 (6 bases). The CDR3 is 16 residues long. The V and J ends lost 3 bases and 2 bases respectively, with 17 bases between them. The germline V gene encodes CDR1 SGHTA and CDR2 FQGNSA.